Each of the 12 T cell receptor beta chains below was sequenced from the same sample in a study of response to subunit inactivated influenza vaccine. TCRdb used MiXCR to reprocess the RT-PCR reads, holding one entry per CDR3 protein. The top ten hold 1.5% to 2% of the sample, which has 400,000 to 550,000 distinct CDR3 sequences, around 25% seen once. The specimen was CD4+ T cells sorted from PBMCs, collected 4 to 6 days after vaccination. Receptor source: a man aged 45 to 65 who received an inactivated influenza vaccine.

The rearrangement links TRBV12-3 or TRBV12-4 to TRBJ1-1, with a weak D call TRBD1 (6 bases). CDR3 size: 14 residues. The V end was cut by 6 bases, the J end by 1 base, with 12 bases between. The chain's CDR3 is CASSLKGGNTEAFF. DNA for the CDR3: TGTGCCAGCAGCTTAAAGGGGGGGAACACTGAAGCTTTCTTT.

V usage is TRBV2 and J usage is TRBJ2-1; perhaps TRBD2 as D (6 bases). The V gene's germline CDR1 is SNHLY and CDR2 FYNNEI. CDR3 size: 12 residues. V lost 0 bases and J lost 9, with 6 bases in between. CDR3 protein: CASSEARGEQFF. The CDR3 DNA follows: TGTGCCAGCAGTGAAGCGCGGGGTGAGCAGTTCTTC. The variable domain in full, completed from reference TRBV2 and TRBJ2-1, reads EPEVTQTPSHQVTQMGQEVILRCVPISNHLYFYWYRQILGQKVEFLVSFYNNEISEKSEIFDDQFSVERPDGSNFTLKIRSTKLEDSAMYFCASSEARGEQFFGPGTRLTVL.

The rearrangement joins TRBV12-3 or TRBV12-4 to TRBJ2-1, with D tentatively TRBD1 (6 bases). The ends were cut back, 6 bases at V and 7 bases at J, with 13 bases in the middle. The CDR3 has 13 residues. The CDR3 here is CASSTTGWNEQFF. CDR3 DNA sequence: TGTGCCAGCAGCACTACAGGGTGGAATGAGCAGTTCTTC.

CDR3 residues: CASSQSASGGSDTQYF. The CDR3 coding sequence is TGTGCCAGCAGTCAATCTGCTAGCGGGGGTTCAGATACGCAGTATTTT. The V call is TRBV6-1, the J call TRBJ2-3; 10 bases agree with TRBD2. The CDR3 has 16 amino acids. Germline V CDR1 and CDR2: MNHNS, SASEGT. J lost 4 bases, V lost 5 bases, and 9 bases had no gene match.

The gene calls are TRBV28 and TRBJ2-5; perhaps TRBD1 as D (5 bases). The CDR3 is 15 amino acids. Trimming took off 1 base at V and 5 bases at J, with 14 bases between the two ends. CDR1 is MDHEN and CDR2 is SYDVKM in the germline V gene. CDR3 protein: CASSLLGAAMETQYF. In DNA form, the CDR3 reads TGTGCCAGCAGTTTATTAGGGGCTGCAATGGAGACCCAGTACTTC.

This clonotype was counted between two and nine times. The chain links TRBV7-9 to TRBJ2-3, with 12 bases fitting TRBD2. V lost 5 bases and J lost 4; bases outside the gene matches: 7. The CDR3 runs to 16 residues. CDR1 and CDR2 from the germline V gene are SEHNR and FQNEAQ (reference sequence). The CDR3 region is CASSHQLAGGPDTQYF. CDR3 nucleotide sequence: TGTGCCAGCAGCCACCAACTAGCGGGAGGCCCAGATACGCAGTATTTT.

This rearrangement joins TRBV6-2 or TRBV6-3 to TRBJ1-2; D call uncertain. The CDR3 contains 13 residues. V lost 5 bases and J lost 4, with 11 bases in between. CDR1 and CDR2 (germline): MNHEY, SVGEGT. CDR3 sequence (DNA): TGTGCCAGCAGTCGCGCAGAGGTCTATGGCTACACCTTC. Residues: CASSRAEVYGYTF.

The genes are TRBV6-1 and TRBJ2-7; the D is unclear. CDR1 and CDR2 from the germline V gene are MNHNS and SASEGT. The V end was cut by 6 bases, the J end by 2 bases, with 14 bases between. The CDR3 sequence is 14 residues long. The CDR3: CASSLEAPPYEQYF. DNA for the CDR3: TGTGCCAGCAGCCTTGAGGCTCCCCCCTACGAGCAGTACTTC.

This rearrangement joins TRBV20-1 to TRBJ2-5; D gene unclear. Trimming took 7 bases from V and 5 from J, leaving 14 bases between them. This CDR3 region has 12 residues. Germline V gives CDR1 DFQATT, CDR2 SNEGSKA (reference sequence). CDR3 sequence (DNA): TGCAGTGTTAGTCCCGGCGTGGAGACCCAGTACTTC. It specifies CSVSPGVETQYF.

The genes are TRBV10-3 and TRBJ2-2; D gene unclear. Germline CDR1 is ENHRY and CDR2 is SYGVKD. The V gene lost 9 bases and the J gene lost 1 base, with 6 bases spanning the gap. The CDR3 is 12 residues long. Here the CDR3 DNA reads TGTGCCATTGGGTTGAACACCGGGGAGCTGTTTTTT. Translation: CAIGLNTGELFF.

J is TRBJ1-3 and V is TRBV20-1; the D gene is possibly TRBD1 (6 bases). The germline gives CDR1 DFQATT, CDR2 SNEGSKA (reference sequence). The germline V and J ends were trimmed by 5 bases and 2 bases, with 10 bases remaining between them. This CDR3 is 13 amino acids long. As DNA, the CDR3 is TGCAGTGCTCCCGGACAGACTGGAAACACCATATATTTT. Amino acids: CSAPGQTGNTIYF.

J is TRBJ2-1 and V is TRBV14, with TRBD1 matching 7 bases. Losses at the gene ends were 4 bases for V and 9 bases for J; bases not matched to a gene: 6. CDR1 is SGHDN and CDR2 is FVKESK in the germline V gene. The CDR3 runs to 13 residues. CDR3 loop: CASSRHTGVEQFF. The CDR3 nucleotides are TGTGCCAGCAGCCGCCATACAGGGGTTGAGCAGTTCTTC.